This is a list of T cell receptor beta chains from one sample in a study of blood T cells in healthy people across ages. Via MiXCR, TCRdb re-called the 5' RACE reads, giving one row per CDR3 protein. The table lists hundreds of thousands of distinct CDR3 sequences, about 45% of them singletons, with approximately 18% in the top ten. Material: blood. These receptors all come from a man older than 75 in good health. CDR3s leave out the opening cysteine and the closing phenylalanine or tryptophan.

v_gene	j_gene	CDR3aa
TRBV5-1	TRBJ2-7	ASSLATSGTDEQY
TRBV20-1	TRBJ2-1	SAVKSAYNEQF
TRBV12-3/TRBV12-4	TRBJ2-6	ASSLEGTGANVLT
TRBV9	TRBJ2-7	ASSVAVSTSGRDYEQY
TRBV6-1	TRBJ2-4	ASSAAGGTVSIQY
TRBV20-1	TRBJ1-2	SARGAGSNYGYT
TRBV29-1	TRBJ1-6	SVKRAPSSYNSPLH
TRBV20-1	TRBJ2-1	SAGTYTDEQF
TRBV25-1	TRBJ2-5	ASSETPVQETQY
TRBV20-1	TRBJ2-1	SASGTNDNEQF
TRBV20-1	TRBJ2-7	SAGRAGHYEQY
TRBV5-1	TRBJ2-7	ASSPGTPRVEQY
TRBV29-1	TRBJ2-5	SVPRGVQETQY
TRBV29-1	TRBJ2-5	SAGEGVKEY
TRBV4-2	TRBJ2-7	ASSLNSGLAFSYEQY
TRBV4-2	TRBJ2-7	ASSAQYGTGSYEQY
TRBV20-1	TRBJ2-2	SAHLAGGPYNTGELF